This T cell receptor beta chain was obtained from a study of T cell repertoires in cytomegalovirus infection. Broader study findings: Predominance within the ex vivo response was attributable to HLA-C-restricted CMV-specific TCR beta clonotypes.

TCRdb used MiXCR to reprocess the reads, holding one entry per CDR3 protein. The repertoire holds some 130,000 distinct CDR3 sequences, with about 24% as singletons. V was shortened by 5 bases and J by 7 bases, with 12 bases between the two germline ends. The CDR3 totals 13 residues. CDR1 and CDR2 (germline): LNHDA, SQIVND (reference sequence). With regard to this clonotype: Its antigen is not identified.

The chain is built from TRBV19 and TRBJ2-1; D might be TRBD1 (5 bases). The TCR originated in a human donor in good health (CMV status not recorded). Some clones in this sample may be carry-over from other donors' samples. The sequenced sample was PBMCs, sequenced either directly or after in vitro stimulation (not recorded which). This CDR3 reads CASSGQGRNEQFF. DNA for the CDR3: TGTGCCAGTAGTGGGCAGGGTAGGAATGAGCAGTTCTTC. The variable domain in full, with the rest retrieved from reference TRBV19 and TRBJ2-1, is DGGITQSPKYLFRKEGQNVTLSCEQNLNHDAMYWYRQDPGQGLRLIYYSQIVNDFQKGDIAEGYSVSREKKESFPLTVTSAQKNPTAFYLCASSGQGRNEQFFGPGTRLTVL.